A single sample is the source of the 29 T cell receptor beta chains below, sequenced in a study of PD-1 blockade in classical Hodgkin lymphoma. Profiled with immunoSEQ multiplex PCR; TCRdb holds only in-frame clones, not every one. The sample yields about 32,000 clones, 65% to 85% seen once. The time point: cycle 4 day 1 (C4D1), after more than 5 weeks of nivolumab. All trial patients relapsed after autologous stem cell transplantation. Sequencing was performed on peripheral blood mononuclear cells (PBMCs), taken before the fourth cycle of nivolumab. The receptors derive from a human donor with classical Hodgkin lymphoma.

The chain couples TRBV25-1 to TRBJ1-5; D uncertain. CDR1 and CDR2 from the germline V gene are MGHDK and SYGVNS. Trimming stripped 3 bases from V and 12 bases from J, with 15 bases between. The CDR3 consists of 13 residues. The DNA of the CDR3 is TGTGCCAGCAGTGACCGTACCGAGCCCTACCAGCATTTT. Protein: CASSDRTEPYQHF.

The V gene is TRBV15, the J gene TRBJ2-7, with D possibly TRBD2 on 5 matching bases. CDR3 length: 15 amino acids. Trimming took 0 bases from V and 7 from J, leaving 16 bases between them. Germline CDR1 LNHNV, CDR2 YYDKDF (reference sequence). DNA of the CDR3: TGTGCCACCAGCAGAGAACGGGGAGCCTCCTGGGAGCAGTACTTC. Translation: CATSRERGASWEQYF.

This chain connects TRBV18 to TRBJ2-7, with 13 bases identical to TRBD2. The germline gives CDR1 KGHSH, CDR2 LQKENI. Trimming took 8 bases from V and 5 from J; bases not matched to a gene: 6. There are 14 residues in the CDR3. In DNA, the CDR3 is TGTGCCAGCCACACTAGCGGGAGGGCCCACGAGCAGTACTTC. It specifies CASHTSGRAHEQYF. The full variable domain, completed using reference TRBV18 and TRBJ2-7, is NAGVMQNPRHLVRRRGQEARLRCSPMKGHSHVYWYRQLPEEGLKFMVYLQKENIIDESGMPKERFSAEFPKEGPSILRIQQVVRGDSAAYFCASHTSGRAHEQYFGPGTRLTVT.

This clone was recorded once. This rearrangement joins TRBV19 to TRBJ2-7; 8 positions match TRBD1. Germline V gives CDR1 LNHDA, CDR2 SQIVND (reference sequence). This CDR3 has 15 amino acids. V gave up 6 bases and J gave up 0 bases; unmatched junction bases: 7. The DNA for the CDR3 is TGTGCCAGTAGCCCCGGACAGGGTGGCTCCTACGAGCAGTACTTC. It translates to CASSPGQGGSYEQYF.

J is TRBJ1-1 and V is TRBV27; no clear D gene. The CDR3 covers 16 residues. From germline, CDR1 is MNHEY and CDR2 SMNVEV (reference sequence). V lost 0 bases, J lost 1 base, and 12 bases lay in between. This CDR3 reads CASSLSGEGGNTEAFF. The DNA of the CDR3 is TGTGCCAGCAGTTTATCAGGAGAGGGAGGGAACACTGAAGCTTTCTTT.

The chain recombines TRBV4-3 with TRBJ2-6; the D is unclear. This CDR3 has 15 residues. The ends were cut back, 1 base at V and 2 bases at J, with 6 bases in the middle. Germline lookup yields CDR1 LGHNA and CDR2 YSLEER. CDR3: CASSQGPTGANVLTF. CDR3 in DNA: TGCGCCAGCAGCCAAGGTCCGACTGGGGCCAACGTCCTGACTTTC.

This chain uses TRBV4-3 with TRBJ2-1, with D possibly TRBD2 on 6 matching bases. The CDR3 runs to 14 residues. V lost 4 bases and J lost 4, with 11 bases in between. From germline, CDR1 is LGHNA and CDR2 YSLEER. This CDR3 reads CASSREGGYNEQFF. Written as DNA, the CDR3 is TGCGCCAGCAGCCGCGAGGGAGGTTACAATGAGCAGTTCTTC.

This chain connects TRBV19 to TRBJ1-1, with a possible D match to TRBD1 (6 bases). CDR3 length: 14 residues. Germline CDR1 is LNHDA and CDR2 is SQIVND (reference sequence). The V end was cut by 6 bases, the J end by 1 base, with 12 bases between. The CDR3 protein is CASRSGQTNTEAFF. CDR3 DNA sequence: TGTGCCAGTAGATCCGGACAGACGAACACTGAAGCTTTCTTT.

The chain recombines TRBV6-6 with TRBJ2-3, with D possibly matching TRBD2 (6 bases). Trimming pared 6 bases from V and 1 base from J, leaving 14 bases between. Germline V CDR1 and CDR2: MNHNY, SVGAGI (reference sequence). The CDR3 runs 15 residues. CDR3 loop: CASRDPGLRTDTQYF. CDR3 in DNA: TGTGCCAGCAGGGACCCGGGACTCCGCACAGATACGCAGTATTTT.

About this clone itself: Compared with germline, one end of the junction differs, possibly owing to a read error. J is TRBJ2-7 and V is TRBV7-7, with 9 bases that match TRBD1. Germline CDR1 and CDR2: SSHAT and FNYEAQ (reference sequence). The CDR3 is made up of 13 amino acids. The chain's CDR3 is CASSVDRGSEQYF. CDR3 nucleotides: TGTGCTAGCAGCGTCGACAGGGGGAGTGAGCAGTACTTC.

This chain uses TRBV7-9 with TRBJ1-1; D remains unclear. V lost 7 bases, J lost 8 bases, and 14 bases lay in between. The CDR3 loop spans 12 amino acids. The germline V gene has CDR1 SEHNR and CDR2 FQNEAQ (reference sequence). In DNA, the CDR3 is TGTGCCAGCATCTCACTGGTTGGCGAAGCTTTCTTT. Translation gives CASISLVGEAFF.

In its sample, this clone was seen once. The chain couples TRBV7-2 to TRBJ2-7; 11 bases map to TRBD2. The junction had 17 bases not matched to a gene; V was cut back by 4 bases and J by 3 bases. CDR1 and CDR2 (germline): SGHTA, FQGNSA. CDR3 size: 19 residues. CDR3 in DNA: TGTGCCAGCAGCTGGGGACTAGCGGCTACCAGATCAGCTCGCTACGAGCAGTACTTC. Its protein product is CASSWGLAATRSARYEQYF.

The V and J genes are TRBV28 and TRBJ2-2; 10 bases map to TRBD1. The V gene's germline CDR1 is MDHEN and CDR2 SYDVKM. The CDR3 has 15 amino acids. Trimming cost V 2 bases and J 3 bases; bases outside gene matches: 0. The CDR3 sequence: CASSLGTGDTGELFF. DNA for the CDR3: TGTGCCAGCAGTTTAGGGACAGGGGACACCGGGGAGCTGTTTTTT.

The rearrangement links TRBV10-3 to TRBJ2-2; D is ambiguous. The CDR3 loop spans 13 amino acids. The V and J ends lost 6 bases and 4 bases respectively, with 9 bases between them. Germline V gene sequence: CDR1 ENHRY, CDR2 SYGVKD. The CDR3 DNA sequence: TGTGCCATCAGCTCTACTGGCACCGGGGAGCTGTTTTTT. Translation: CAISSTGTGELFF.

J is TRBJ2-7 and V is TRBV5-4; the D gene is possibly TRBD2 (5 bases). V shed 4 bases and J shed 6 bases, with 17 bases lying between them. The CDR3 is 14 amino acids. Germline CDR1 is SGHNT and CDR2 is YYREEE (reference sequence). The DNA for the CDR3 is TGTGCCAGCAGCACAGTAGGACTTGGCGGCGAGCAGTACTTC. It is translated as CASSTVGLGGEQYF.

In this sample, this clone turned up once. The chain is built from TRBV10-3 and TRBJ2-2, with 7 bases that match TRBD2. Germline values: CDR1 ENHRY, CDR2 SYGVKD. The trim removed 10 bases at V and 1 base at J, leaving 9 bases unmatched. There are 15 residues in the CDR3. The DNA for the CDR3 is TGTGCCACCACTCCGGGACTAAAGAACACCGGGGAGCTGTTTTTT. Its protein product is CATTPGLKNTGELFF.

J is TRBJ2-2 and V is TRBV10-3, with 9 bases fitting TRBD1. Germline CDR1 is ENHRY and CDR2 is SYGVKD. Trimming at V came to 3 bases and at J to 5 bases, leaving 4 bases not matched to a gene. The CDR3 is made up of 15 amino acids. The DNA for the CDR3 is TGTGCCATCAGTGAAGTAGGACAGGGGACCGGGGAGCTGTTTTTT. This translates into CAISEVGQGTGELFF.

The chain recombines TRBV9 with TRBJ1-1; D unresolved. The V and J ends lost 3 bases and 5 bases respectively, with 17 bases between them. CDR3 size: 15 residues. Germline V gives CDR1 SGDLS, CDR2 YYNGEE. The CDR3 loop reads CASSALGVKGTEAFF. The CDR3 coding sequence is TGTGCCAGCAGCGCACTCGGGGTTAAGGGTACTGAAGCTTTCTTT.

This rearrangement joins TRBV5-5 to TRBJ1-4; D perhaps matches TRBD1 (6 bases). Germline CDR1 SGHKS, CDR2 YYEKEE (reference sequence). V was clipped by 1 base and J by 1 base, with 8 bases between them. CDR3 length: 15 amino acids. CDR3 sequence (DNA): TGTGCCAGCAGCTTGTTGGGACAAACTAATGAAAAACTGTTTTTT. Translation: CASSLLGQTNEKLFF.

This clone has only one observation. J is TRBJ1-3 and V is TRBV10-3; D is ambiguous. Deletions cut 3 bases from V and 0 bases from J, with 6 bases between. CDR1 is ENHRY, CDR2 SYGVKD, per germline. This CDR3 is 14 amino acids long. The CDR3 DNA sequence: TGTGCCATCAGTGAAGATGTCTCTGGAAACACCATATATTTT. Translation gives CAISEDVSGNTIYF.

The CDR3 DNA follows: TGTGCCAGCAGTGAGGGGACCTTCTACGAGCAGTACGTC. This codes for CASSEGTFYEQYV. The chain couples TRBV25-1 to TRBJ2-7; either TRBD1 or TRBD2 may supply D (5 bases each). The germline V gene encodes CDR1 MGHDK and CDR2 SYGVNS. This CDR3 contains 13 residues. V was pared by 3 bases and J by 3 bases, with 9 bases between.

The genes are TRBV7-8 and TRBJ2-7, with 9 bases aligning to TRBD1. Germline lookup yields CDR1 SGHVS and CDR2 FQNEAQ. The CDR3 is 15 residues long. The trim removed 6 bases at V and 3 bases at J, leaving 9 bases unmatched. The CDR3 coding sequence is TGTGCCAGCAGTATCGAGGCGACAGGGGGCTACGAGCAGTACGTC. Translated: CASSIEATGGYEQYV.

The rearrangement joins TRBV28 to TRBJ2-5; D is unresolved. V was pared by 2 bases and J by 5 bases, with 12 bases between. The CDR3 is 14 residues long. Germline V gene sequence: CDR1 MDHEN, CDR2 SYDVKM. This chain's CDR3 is CASSLVRAPETQYF. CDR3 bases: TGTGCCAGCAGTTTAGTTCGGGCCCCGGAGACCCAGTACTTC.

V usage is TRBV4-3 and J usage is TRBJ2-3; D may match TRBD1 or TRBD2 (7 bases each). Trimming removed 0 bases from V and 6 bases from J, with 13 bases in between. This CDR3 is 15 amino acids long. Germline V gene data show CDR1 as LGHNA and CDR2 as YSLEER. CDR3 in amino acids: CASSQDRGREDTQYF. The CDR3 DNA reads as TGCGCCAGCAGCCAAGACAGGGGGAGGGAGGATACGCAGTATTTT.

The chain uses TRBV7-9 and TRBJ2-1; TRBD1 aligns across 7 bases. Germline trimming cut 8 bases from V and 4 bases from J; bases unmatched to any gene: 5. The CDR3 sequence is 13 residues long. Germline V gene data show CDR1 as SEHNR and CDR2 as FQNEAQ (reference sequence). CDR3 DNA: TGTGCCAGCCGGACAGGATCGTACAATGAGCAGTTCTTC. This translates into CASRTGSYNEQFF.

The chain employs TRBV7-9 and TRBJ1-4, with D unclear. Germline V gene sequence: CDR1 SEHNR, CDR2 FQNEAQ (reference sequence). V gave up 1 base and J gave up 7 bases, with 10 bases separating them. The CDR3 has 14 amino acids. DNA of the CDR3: TGTGCCAGCAGCTTAGTAGGGTTGGGTGAAAAACTGTTTTTT. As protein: CASSLVGLGEKLFF.

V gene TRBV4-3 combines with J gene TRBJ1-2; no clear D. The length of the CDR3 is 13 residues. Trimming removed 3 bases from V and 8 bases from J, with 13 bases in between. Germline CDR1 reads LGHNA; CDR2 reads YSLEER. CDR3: CASSQDHLGGYTF. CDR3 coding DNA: TGCGCCAGCAGCCAGGACCATTTGGGCGGCTACACCTTC.

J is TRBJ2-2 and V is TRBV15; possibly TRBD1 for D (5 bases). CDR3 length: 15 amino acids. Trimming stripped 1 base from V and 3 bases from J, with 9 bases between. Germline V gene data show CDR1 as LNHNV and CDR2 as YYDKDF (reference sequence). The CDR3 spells CATSRGATDTGELFF. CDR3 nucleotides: TGTGCCACCAGCAGAGGGGCGACAGACACCGGGGAGCTGTTTTTT.

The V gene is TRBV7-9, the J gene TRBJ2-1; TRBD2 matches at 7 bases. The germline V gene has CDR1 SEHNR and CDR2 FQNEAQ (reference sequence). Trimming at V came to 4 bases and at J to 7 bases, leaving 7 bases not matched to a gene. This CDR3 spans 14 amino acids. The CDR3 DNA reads TGTGCCAGCAGCTCCCGGGACTACCAGAATGAGCAGTTCTTC. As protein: CASSSRDYQNEQFF.